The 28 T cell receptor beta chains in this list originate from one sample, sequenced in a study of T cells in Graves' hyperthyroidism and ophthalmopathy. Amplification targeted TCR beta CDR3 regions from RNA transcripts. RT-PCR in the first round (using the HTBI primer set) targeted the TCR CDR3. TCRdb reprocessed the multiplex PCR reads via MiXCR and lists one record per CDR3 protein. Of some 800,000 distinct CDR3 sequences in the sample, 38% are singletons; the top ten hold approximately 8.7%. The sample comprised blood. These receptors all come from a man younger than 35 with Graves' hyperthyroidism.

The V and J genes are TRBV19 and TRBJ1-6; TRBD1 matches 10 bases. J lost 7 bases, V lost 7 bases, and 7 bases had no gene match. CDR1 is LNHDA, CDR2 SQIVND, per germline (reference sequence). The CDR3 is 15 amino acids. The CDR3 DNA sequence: TGTGCCAGTACCCAGGGGGGACAGGGGAATTCACCCCTCCACTTT. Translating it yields CASTQGGQGNSPLHF. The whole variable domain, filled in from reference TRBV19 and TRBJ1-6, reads DGGITQSPKYLFRKEGQNVTLSCEQNLNHDAMYWYRQDPGQGLRLIYYSQIVNDFQKGDIAEGYSVSREKKESFPLTVTSAQKNPTAFYLCASTQGGQGNSPLHFGNGTRLTVT.

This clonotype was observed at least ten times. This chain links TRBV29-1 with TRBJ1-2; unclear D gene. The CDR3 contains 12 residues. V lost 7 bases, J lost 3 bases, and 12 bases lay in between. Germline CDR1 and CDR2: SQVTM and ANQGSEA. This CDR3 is CSDSRGDYGYTF. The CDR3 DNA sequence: TGCAGCGACAGCCGGGGAGACTATGGCTACACCTTC.

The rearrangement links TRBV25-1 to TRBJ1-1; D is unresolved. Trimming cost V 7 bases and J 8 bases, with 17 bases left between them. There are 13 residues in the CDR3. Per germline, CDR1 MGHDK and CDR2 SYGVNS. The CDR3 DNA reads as TGTGCCAGCACCCCCCGCTCCAGTCCCGAAGCTTTCTTT. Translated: CASTPRSSPEAFF.

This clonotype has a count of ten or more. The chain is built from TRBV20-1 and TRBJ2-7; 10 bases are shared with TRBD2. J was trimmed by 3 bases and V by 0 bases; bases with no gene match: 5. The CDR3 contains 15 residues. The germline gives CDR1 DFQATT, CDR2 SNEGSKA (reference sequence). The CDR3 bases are TGCAGTGCTAGAGATCGAAAGCGGGAGGGCTACGAGCAGTACTTC. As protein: CSARDRKREGYEQYF.

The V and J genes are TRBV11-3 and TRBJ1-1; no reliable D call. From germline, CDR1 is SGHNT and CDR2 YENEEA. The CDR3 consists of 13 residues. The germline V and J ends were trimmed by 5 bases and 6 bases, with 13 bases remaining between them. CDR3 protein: CASSPDGRAEAFF. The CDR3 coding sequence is TGTGCCAGCAGCCCGGACGGGAGGGCTGAAGCTTTCTTT.

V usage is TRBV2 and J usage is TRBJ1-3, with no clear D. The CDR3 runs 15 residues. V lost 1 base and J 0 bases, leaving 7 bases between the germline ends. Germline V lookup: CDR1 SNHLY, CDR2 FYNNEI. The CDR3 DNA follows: TGTGCCAGCAGTGAAGGGCAGCTCTCTGGAAACACCATATATTTT. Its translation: CASSEGQLSGNTIYF.

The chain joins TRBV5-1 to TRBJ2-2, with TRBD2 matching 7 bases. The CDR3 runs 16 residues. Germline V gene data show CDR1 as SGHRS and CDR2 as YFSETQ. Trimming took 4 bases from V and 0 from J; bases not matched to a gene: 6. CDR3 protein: CASSTLSGSNTGELFF. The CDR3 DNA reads TGCGCCAGCAGCACCCTTAGCGGGTCGAACACCGGGGAGCTGTTTTTT.

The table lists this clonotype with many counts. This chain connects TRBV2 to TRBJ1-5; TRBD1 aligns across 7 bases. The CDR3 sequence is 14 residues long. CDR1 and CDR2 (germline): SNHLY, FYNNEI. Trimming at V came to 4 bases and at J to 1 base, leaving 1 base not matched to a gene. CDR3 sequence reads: CASSGQGSNQPQHF. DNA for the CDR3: TGTGCCAGCAGTGGACAGGGAAGCAATCAGCCCCAGCATTTT.

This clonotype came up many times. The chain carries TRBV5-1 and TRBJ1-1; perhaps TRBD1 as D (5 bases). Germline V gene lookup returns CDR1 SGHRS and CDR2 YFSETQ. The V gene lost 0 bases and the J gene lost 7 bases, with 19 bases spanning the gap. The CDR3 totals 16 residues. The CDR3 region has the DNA TGCGCCAGCAGCTTGGAATGGGGCAGGGCGAACGATGAAGCTTTCTTT. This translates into CASSLEWGRANDEAFF.

The CDR3 sequence: CASSETSGTQETQYF. Written as DNA, the CDR3 is TGTGCCAGCAGTGAGACCTCCGGGACCCAAGAGACCCAGTACTTC. The rearrangement joins TRBV6-5 to TRBJ2-5; D tentatively fits TRBD1 or TRBD2 (5 bases each). The germline V and J ends were trimmed by 5 bases and 1 base, with 14 bases remaining between them. CDR1 is MNHEY and CDR2 is SVGAGI in the germline V gene. This CDR3 contains 15 residues.

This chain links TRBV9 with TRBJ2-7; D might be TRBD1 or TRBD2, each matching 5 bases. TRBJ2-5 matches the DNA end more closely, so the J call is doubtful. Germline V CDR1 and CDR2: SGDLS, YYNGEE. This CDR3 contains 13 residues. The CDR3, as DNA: TGTGCCAGCAGCAACACCGGGACGGAGACCCAGTACTTC. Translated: CASSNTGTETQYF.

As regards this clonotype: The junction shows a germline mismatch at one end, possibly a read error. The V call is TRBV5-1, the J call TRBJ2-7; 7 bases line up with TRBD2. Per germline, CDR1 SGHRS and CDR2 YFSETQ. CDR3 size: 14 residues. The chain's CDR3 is CASSLAGDGYGQYF. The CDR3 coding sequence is TGTGCCAGCAGTTTGGCGGGAGACGGTTACGGGCAGTACTTC.

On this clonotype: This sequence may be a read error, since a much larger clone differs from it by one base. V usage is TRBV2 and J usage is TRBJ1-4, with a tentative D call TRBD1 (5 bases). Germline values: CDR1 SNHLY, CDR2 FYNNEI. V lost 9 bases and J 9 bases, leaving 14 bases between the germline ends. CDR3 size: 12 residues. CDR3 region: CARRAGPQKLFF. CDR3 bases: TGTGCCAGAAGAGCAGGGCCGCAAAAACTGTTTTTT.

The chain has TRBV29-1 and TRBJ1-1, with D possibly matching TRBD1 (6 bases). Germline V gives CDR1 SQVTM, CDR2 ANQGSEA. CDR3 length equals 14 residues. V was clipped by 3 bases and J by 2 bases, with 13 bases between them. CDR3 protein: CSVDGKGGNTEAFF. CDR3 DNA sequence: TGCAGCGTTGATGGAAAAGGGGGTAACACTGAAGCTTTCTTT.

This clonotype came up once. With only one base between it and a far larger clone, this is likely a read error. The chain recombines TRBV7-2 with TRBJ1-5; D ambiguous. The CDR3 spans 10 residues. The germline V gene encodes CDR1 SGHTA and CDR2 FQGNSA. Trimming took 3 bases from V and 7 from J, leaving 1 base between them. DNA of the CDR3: TGTGCCAGCAGCTTCCAGCCCCAGCATTTT. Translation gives CASSFQPQHF.

CDR3 sequence reads: CASSEGTGGLTGELFF. The CDR3 nucleotides are TGTGCCAGCAGCGAAGGGACAGGGGGGCTCACCGGGGAGCTGTTTTTT. This chain connects TRBV9 to TRBJ2-2, with 11 bases matching TRBD1. Germline assignment: CDR1 SGDLS and CDR2 YYNGEE. V lost 3 bases, J lost 4 bases, and 5 bases stayed unmatched. This CDR3 contains 16 residues.

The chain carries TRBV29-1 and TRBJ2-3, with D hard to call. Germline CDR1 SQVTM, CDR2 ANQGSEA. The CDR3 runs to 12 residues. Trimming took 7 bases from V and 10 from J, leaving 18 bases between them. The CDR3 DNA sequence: TGCAGCGCGGCGACCCACGACATGGCGCAGTATTTT. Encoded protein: CSAATHDMAQYF.

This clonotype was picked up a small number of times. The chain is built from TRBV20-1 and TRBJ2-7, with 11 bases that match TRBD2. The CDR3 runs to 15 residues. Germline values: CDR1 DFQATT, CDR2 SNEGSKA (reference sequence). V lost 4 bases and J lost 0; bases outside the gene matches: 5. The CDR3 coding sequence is TGCAGTGCTATGGGACTAGCGGACATCTCCTACGAGCAGTACTTC. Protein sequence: CSAMGLADISYEQYF.

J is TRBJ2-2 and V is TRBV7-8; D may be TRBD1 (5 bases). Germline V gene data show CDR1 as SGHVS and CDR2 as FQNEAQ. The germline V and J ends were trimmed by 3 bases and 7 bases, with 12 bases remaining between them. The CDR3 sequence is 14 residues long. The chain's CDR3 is CASSFTGAGGELFF. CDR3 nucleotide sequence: TGTGCCAGCAGCTTCACAGGAGCTGGCGGGGAGCTGTTTTTT.

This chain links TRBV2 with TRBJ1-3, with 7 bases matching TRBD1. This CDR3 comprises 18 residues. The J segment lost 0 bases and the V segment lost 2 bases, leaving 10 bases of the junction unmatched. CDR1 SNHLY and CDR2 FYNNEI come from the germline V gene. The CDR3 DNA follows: TGTGCCAGCAGTGAATGGCGGGACAGTTATACCTCTGGAAACACCATATATTTT. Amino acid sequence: CASSEWRDSYTSGNTIYF.

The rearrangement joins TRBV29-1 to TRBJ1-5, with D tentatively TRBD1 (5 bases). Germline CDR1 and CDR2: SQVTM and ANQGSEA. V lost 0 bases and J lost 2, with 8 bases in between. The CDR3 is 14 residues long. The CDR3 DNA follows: TGCAGCGTTGAAGAGGGCAGGGGCAATCAGCCCCAGCATTTT. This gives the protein CSVEEGRGNQPQHF.

CDR3 loop: CASSLRAGKGNQPQHF. Here the CDR3 DNA reads TGTGCCAGCAGCTTAAGGGCAGGGAAGGGCAATCAGCCCCAGCATTTT. The chain combines TRBV7-9 with TRBJ1-5, with D tentatively TRBD1 (5 bases). CDR3 size: 16 residues. Between the trimmed V and J ends, which lost 2 bases and 2 bases, there was a span of 13 bases. Germline lookup yields CDR1 SEHNR and CDR2 FQNEAQ (reference sequence). The whole variable domain, filled in from reference TRBV7-9 and TRBJ1-5, reads DTGVSQNPRHKITKRGQNVTFRCDPISEHNRLYWYRQTLGQGPEFLTYFQNEAQLEKSRLLSDRFSAERPKGSFSTLEIQRTEQGDSAMYLCASSLRAGKGNQPQHFGDGTRLSIL.

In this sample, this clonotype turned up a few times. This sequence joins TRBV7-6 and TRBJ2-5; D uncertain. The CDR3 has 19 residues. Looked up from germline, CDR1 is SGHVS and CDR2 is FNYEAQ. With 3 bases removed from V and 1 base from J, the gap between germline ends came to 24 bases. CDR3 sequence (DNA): TGTGCCAGCAGCTTGCGGAAGCGACTCCTACGGAAGGGCCAAGAGACCCAGTACTTC. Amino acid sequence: CASSLRKRLLRKGQETQYF.

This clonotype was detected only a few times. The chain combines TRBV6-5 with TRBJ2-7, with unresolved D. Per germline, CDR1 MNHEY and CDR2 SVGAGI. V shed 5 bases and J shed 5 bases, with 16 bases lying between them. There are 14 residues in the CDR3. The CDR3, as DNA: TGTGCCAGCAGTGAGGTTGGGAATCAGGACGAGCAGTACTTC. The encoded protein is CASSEVGNQDEQYF.

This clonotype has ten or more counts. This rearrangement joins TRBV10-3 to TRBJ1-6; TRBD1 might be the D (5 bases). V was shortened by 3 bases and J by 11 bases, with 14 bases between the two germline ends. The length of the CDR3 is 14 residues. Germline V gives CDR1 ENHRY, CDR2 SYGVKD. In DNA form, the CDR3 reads TGTGCCATCAGTGAATGGGGCCCTGGGGCACCCCTCCACTTT. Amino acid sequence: CAISEWGPGAPLHF.

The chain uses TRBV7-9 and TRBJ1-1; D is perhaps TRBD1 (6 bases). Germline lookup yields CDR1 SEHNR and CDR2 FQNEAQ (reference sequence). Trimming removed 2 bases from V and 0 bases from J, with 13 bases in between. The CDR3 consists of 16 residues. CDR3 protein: CASSLILGQMNTEAFF. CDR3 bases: TGTGCCAGCAGCTTAATCCTCGGACAGATGAACACTGAAGCTTTCTTT.

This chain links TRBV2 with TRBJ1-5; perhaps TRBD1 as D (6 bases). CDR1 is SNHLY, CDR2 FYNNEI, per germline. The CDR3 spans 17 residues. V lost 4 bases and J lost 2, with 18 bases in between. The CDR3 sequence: CASSVHGGGAGNQPQHF. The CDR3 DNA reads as TGTGCCAGCAGTGTGCATGGGGGGGGCGCGGGCAATCAGCCCCAGCATTTT.

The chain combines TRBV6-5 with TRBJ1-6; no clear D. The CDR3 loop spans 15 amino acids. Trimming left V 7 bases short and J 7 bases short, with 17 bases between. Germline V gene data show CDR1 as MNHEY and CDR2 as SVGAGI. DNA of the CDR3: TGTGCCAGCACCCAAAGGGAAGGGTCCAATTCACCCCTCCACTTT. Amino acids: CASTQREGSNSPLHF.